One sample yielded the 20 T cell receptor beta chains listed below, sequenced in a study of T cell responses to AZD1222 COVID-19 vaccine. The data were produced by immunoSEQ multiplex PCR, yet TCRdb's version contains in-frame clones alone and is incomplete. The sample contains 100,000 to 150,000 clones, about 89% of which appear only once. The sequencing used peripheral blood, collected on day 0 of MenACWY control vaccination. The receptors originated from an adult in good health.

V gene TRBV19 combines with J gene TRBJ2-7, with D perhaps TRBD2 (5 bases). The CDR3 extends over 14 amino acids. Trimming left V 5 bases short and J 6 bases short, with 17 bases between. The germline gives CDR1 LNHDA, CDR2 SQIVND (reference sequence). This chain's CDR3 is CASSSGVRGREQYF. In nucleotides, the CDR3 is TGTGCCAGTAGTTCCGGGGTCCGAGGGCGCGAGCAGTACTTC.

The gene calls are TRBV6-1 and TRBJ2-7; D unclear. The germline gives CDR1 MNHNS, CDR2 SASEGT. The V gene lost 3 bases and the J gene lost 6 bases, with 15 bases spanning the gap. The CDR3 contains 14 residues. CDR3 in amino acids: CASSDYRTTSEQYF. CDR3 DNA sequence: TGTGCCAGCAGTGATTACCGGACGACGTCCGAGCAGTACTTC.

V and J are TRBV6-2 or TRBV6-3 and TRBJ1-2, with TRBD1 as a possible D gene (5 bases). The ends were cut back, 2 bases at V and 8 bases at J, with 12 bases in the middle. Germline V gene sequence: CDR1 MNHEY, CDR2 SVGEGT. The CDR3 sequence is 13 residues long. The CDR3, as DNA: TGTGCCAGCAGTTACCAGGACATCGGGGGCTACACCTTC. As protein: CASSYQDIGGYTF.

The DNA of the CDR3 is TGTGCCAGCAGCGCAGTAGCGGGAGCCCCCTACGAGCAGTACTTC. The encoded protein is CASSAVAGAPYEQYF. This chain connects TRBV7-8 to TRBJ2-7; 9 bases agree with TRBD2. Germline lookup yields CDR1 SGHVS and CDR2 FQNEAQ. CDR3 length equals 15 residues. After removal of 5 bases from V and 2 bases from J, the junction contained 7 bases not matched to a gene.

This chain joins TRBV5-1 and TRBJ2-6; 10 bases fit TRBD2. The V and J ends lost 4 bases and 0 bases, in that order; junction bases with no gene match: 7. Germline-derived CDR1 and CDR2 are SGHRS and YFSETQ. This CDR3 is 18 amino acids long. CDR3 bases: TGCGCCAGCAGCCGTGCGGGACTAGCGAGCTCTGGGGCCAACGTCCTGACTTTC. This sequence encodes CASSRAGLASSGANVLTF.

This clone was seen once. The chain recombines TRBV2 with TRBJ2-7, with D possibly being TRBD1 or TRBD2 (8 bases each). V was pared by 5 bases and J by 7 bases, with 21 bases between. Per the germline V gene, CDR1 is SNHLY and CDR2 is FYNNEI. The CDR3 contains 15 residues. CDR3 sequence reads: CASSSRTGTSAEQYF. CDR3 DNA sequence: TGTGCCAGCAGTTCCAGGACAGGGACTAGTGCAGAGCAGTACTTC.

The J gene is TRBJ1-2, the V gene TRBV7-2; D is undetermined. Germline-derived CDR1 and CDR2 are SGHTA and FQGNSA. V was trimmed by 2 bases and J by 5 bases, leaving 6 bases between them. The CDR3 has 12 residues. CDR3 nucleotide sequence: TGTGCCAGCAGCTTATCCCAGTATGGCTACACCTTC. It encodes CASSLSQYGYTF.

This clone has just one count. The rearrangement links TRBV11-2 to TRBJ2-7; perhaps TRBD1 as D (6 bases). This CDR3 comprises 14 residues. Trimming removed 2 bases at V and 4 bases at J, with 12 bases between. Germline-derived CDR1 and CDR2 are SGHAT and FQNNGV. CDR3 DNA: TGTGCCAGCAGCTTAAGGGACAAACCATACGAGCAGTACTTC. Protein sequence: CASSLRDKPYEQYF.

The chain is built from TRBV11-2 and TRBJ1-1, with TRBD1 identical over 7 bases. CDR1 is SGHAT, CDR2 FQNNGV, per germline. This CDR3 is built from 13 residues. Trimming cost V 5 bases and J 7 bases; bases outside gene matches: 7. The DNA for the CDR3 is TGTGCCAGCAGCCTACAGGGGAGTAGTGAAGCTTTCTTT. Translation: CASSLQGSSEAFF.

The chain joins TRBV2 to TRBJ2-6; D is possibly TRBD1 (6 bases). V lost 8 bases, J lost 0 bases, and 11 bases lay in between. Germline V gives CDR1 SNHLY, CDR2 FYNNEI. This CDR3 has 15 amino acids. The CDR3 nucleotides read TGTGCCAGCGGAAGGGGGTACTCTGGGGCCAACGTCCTGACTTTC. It yields the protein CASGRGYSGANVLTF.

The rearrangement uses TRBV7-9 and TRBJ1-5; TRBD1 is a possible D gene (5 bases). Trimming left V 6 bases short and J 6 bases short, with 15 bases between. The length of the CDR3 is 14 residues. The germline CDR1 and CDR2 sequences are SEHNR and FQNEAQ (reference sequence). CDR3 loop: CASSPRESGQPQHF. The CDR3 DNA is TGTGCCAGCAGTCCCAGGGAAAGTGGTCAGCCCCAGCATTTT.

The chain has TRBV30 and TRBJ2-5; D is possibly TRBD2 (6 bases). CDR3 length: 16 residues. The germline V gene encodes CDR1 GTSNPN and CDR2 SVGIG (reference sequence). V was cut by 2 bases and J by 7 bases, with 23 bases left in between. CDR3 bases: TGTGCCTGGAGTTCCCCAAGGCGGGGTAGCGTCGGGACCCAGTACTTC. It yields the protein CAWSSPRRGSVGTQYF.

The rearrangement uses TRBV19 and TRBJ2-5, with D maybe TRBD1 (5 bases). Germline-derived CDR1 and CDR2 are LNHDA and SQIVND (reference sequence). V lost 5 bases to trimming and J lost 3 bases, with 13 bases between them. The CDR3 extends over 14 amino acids. CDR3 region: CASSVGASKETQYF. In DNA, the CDR3 is TGTGCCAGTAGTGTTGGGGCTAGTAAAGAGACCCAGTACTTC.

This clone was counted a single time. V and J are TRBV19 and TRBJ2-1; D may be TRBD1 or TRBD2 (6 bases each). Germline values: CDR1 LNHDA, CDR2 SQIVND (reference sequence). This CDR3 contains 12 residues. Trimming left V 7 bases short and J 8 bases short, with 12 bases between. CDR3 bases: TGTGCCAGTACCGGGGGCGGCGATGAGCAGTTCTTC. This sequence encodes CASTGGGDEQFF.

The chain links TRBV29-1 to TRBJ1-1; 9 nucleotides match TRBD1. The CDR3 covers 14 residues. Germline lookup yields CDR1 SQVTM and CDR2 ANQGSEA. V trimming: 6 bases; J trimming: 4 bases; junction bases outside the gene matches: 9. In DNA, the CDR3 is TGCAGCGTCACCCAAGGGACAGGGCCCACTGAAGCTTTCTTT. Translated: CSVTQGTGPTEAFF.

The genes are TRBV5-6 and TRBJ1-5, with 7 bases aligning to TRBD1. The junction had 8 bases not matched to a gene; V was cut back by 0 bases and J by 2 bases. The CDR3 consists of 17 residues. The V gene's germline CDR1 is SGHDT and CDR2 YYEEEE. The CDR3 DNA sequence: TGTGCCAGCAGCTTGGAGGGGGCGTCCCCTGGCAATCAGCCCCAGCATTTT. This gives the protein CASSLEGASPGNQPQHF.

V and J are TRBV5-1 and TRBJ2-5; no clear D gene. Trimming left V 2 bases short and J 2 bases short, with 13 bases between. Germline V gene data show CDR1 as SGHRS and CDR2 as YFSETQ. There are 15 residues in the CDR3. The CDR3 loop is CASSFLSNGQETQYF. The CDR3, as DNA: TGCGCCAGCAGCTTCTTGTCTAACGGGCAAGAGACCCAGTACTTC. The complete variable domain, with remaining parts taken from reference TRBV5-1 and TRBJ2-5, reads KAGVTQTPRYLIKTRGQQVTLSCSPISGHRSVSWYQQTPGQGLQFLFEYFSETQRNKGNFPGRFSGRQFSNSRSEMNVSTLELGDSALYLCASSFLSNGQETQYFGPGTRLLVL.

This chain joins TRBV3-1 (or the pseudogene TRBV3-2) and TRBJ2-7, with D perhaps assigned TRBD1 or TRBD2 (5 bases each). Per the germline V gene, CDR1 is LGHDT and CDR2 is YNNKEL (reference sequence). The ends were cut back, 0 bases at V and 6 bases at J, with 15 bases in the middle. There are 15 residues in the CDR3. This CDR3 reads CASSQDRGPWGEQYF. DNA of the CDR3: TGTGCCAGCAGCCAAGATCGGGGACCATGGGGCGAGCAGTACTTC.

The V and J genes are TRBV5-1 and TRBJ1-5, with a weak D call TRBD1 (6 bases). CDR3 length: 15 amino acids. Germline assignment: CDR1 SGHRS and CDR2 YFSETQ. Deletions cut 4 bases from V and 6 bases from J, with 17 bases between. This CDR3 reads CASSPDTGTGQPQHF. The CDR3 DNA reads as TGCGCCAGCAGCCCGGATACAGGGACCGGTCAGCCCCAGCATTTT. Supplemented by reference TRBV5-1 and TRBJ1-5, the full variable domain reads KAGVTQTPRYLIKTRGQQVTLSCSPISGHRSVSWYQQTPGQGLQFLFEYFSETQRNKGNFPGRFSGRQFSNSRSEMNVSTLELGDSALYLCASSPDTGTGQPQHFGDGTRLSIL.

This chain links TRBV5-8 with TRBJ2-1, with TRBD1 matching 7 bases. The germline CDR1 and CDR2 sequences are SGHTS and YDEGEE. The CDR3 contains 14 residues. The V and J ends lost 0 bases and 4 bases, in that order; junction bases with no gene match: 1. The CDR3 region is CASSLDRGYNEQFF. The DNA of the CDR3 is TGTGCCAGCAGCTTGGACAGGGGATACAATGAGCAGTTCTTC.